Presented here are 11 T cell receptor beta chains from one specimen sequenced in a study of cytomegalovirus exposure and HLA in healthy donors. It was with 60 Vbeta and 13 Jbeta primers that the PCR ran. Generated by immunoSEQ multiplex PCR, the TCRdb table keeps only in-frame clones and is missing some. The top ten hold about 5.3% of the sample, which has roughly 130,000 clones, around 80% seen once. Input material: PBMCs. The receptors shown here come from a man under 40 in good health and CMV-seronegative.

The V and J genes are TRBV28 and TRBJ1-1, with 7 positions matching TRBD1. The CDR3 is 13 amino acids. CDR1 and CDR2 from the germline V gene are MDHEN and SYDVKM. J was trimmed by 4 bases and V by 3 bases; bases with no gene match: 2. The CDR3 loop is CASSLGDSTEAFF. Written as DNA, the CDR3 is TGTGCCAGCAGTTTGGGGGACAGCACTGAAGCTTTCTTT.

The rearrangement links TRBV5-4 to TRBJ2-4; 7 positions agree with TRBD1. Germline V gene sequence: CDR1 SGHNT, CDR2 YYREEE (reference sequence). The CDR3 is made up of 15 amino acids. The junction had 12 bases not matched to a gene; V was cut back by 4 bases and J by 8 bases. CDR3 sequence: CASSPEPYTGDIQYF. Written as DNA, the CDR3 is TGTGCCAGCAGCCCCGAACCTTATACAGGGGACATTCAGTACTTC.

CDR3 nucleotides: TGTGCCAGCAGCCGCCAGGGGACTGGGGCCAACGTCCTGACTTTC. Translated, it gives CASSRQGTGANVLTF. V and J are TRBV11-2 and TRBJ2-6; a weak D match, TRBD1 (6 bases). The CDR3 extends over 15 amino acids. The germline V gene encodes CDR1 SGHAT and CDR2 FQNNGV. Trimming took 5 bases from V and 2 from J, leaving 10 bases between them.

The chain joins TRBV7-8 to TRBJ1-1; D might be TRBD1 (5 bases). Trimming shortened V by 1 base and J by 1 base, and 16 bases separated the two germline ends. There are 17 residues in the CDR3. CDR1 and CDR2 from the germline V gene are SGHVS and FQNEAQ. CDR3 bases: TGTGCCAGCAGCTTAGGCTACAGAACAGGCGCGAACACTGAAGCTTTCTTT. It yields the protein CASSLGYRTGANTEAFF.

The chain has TRBV5-1 and TRBJ2-7; 11 positions agree with TRBD2. CDR1 is SGHRS and CDR2 is YFSETQ in the germline V gene. J lost 3 bases, V lost 4 bases, and 6 bases had no gene match. CDR3 length: 15 residues. This CDR3 is CASSPQTSGIYEQYF. DNA for the CDR3: TGCGCCAGCAGCCCCCAGACTAGCGGGATCTACGAGCAGTACTTC.

CDR3 sequence (DNA): TGTGCCAGCAGTCCCGCGGGAATCAACGAGCAGTACTTC. Amino acids: CASSPAGINEQYF. V and J are TRBV25-1 and TRBJ2-7; D is possibly TRBD2 (6 bases). With 5 bases removed from V and 5 bases from J, the gap between germline ends came to 13 bases. The CDR3 is 13 amino acids. CDR1 is MGHDK and CDR2 is SYGVNS in the germline V gene.

The chain combines TRBV4-1 with TRBJ1-2, with D possibly matching TRBD1 (6 bases). Germline values: CDR1 MGHRA, CDR2 YSYEKL. Trimming took off 0 bases at V and 4 bases at J, with 12 bases between the two ends. The CDR3 sequence is 15 residues long. CDR3: CASSQDGNRAYGYTF. CDR3 nucleotide sequence: TGCGCCAGCAGCCAAGATGGGAACAGGGCCTATGGCTACACCTTC.

CDR3 sequence: CASSQVGGGTEAFF. The CDR3 DNA follows: TGTGCCAGCAGCCAAGTTGGGGGCGGCACTGAAGCTTTCTTT. The chain recombines TRBV14 with TRBJ1-1, with a tentative D call TRBD1 (6 bases). Germline V lookup: CDR1 SGHDN, CDR2 FVKESK. This CDR3 contains 14 residues. The germline V and J ends were trimmed by 1 base and 4 bases, with 10 bases remaining between them.

Notes on this clone: Other nucleotide sequences in the sample specify the same CDR3. The chain couples TRBV20-1 to TRBJ2-7; unclear D gene. This CDR3 has 11 residues. The V and J ends lost 6 bases and 3 bases respectively, with 9 bases between them. Germline values: CDR1 DFQATT, CDR2 SNEGSKA (reference sequence). The CDR3 bases are TGCAGTGCCTCCCTCAGCTACGAGCAGTACTTC. This translates into CSASLSYEQYF.

This rearrangement joins TRBV4-3 to TRBJ2-3; perhaps TRBD2 as D (6 bases). The CDR3 loop spans 14 amino acids. Trimming cost V 3 bases and J 4 bases, with 11 bases left between them. Germline CDR1 is LGHNA and CDR2 is YSLEER. This chain's CDR3 is CASSQRTTADTQYF. The CDR3 DNA reads as TGCGCCAGCAGCCAGAGGACTACGGCAGATACGCAGTATTTT.

The chain carries TRBV9 and TRBJ2-1, with D tentatively TRBD1 (5 bases). V was cut by 3 bases and J by 6 bases, with 7 bases left in between. The CDR3 loop spans 12 amino acids. Germline-derived CDR1 and CDR2 are SGDLS and YYNGEE. CDR3 residues: CASSGDSNEQFF. The CDR3 DNA reads as TGTGCCAGCAGCGGCGACAGCAATGAGCAGTTCTTC.